These 10 T cell receptor beta chains originate from one sample sequenced in a study of T cells in Graves' hyperthyroidism and ophthalmopathy. RNA transcripts yielded amplified TCR beta CDR3 regions. The TCR CDR3 first-round RT-PCR relied on the HTBI primer set. TCRdb independently ran MiXCR on the multiplex PCR reads; one entry per CDR3 protein. The sample lists 300,000 to 450,000 distinct CDR3 sequences, approximately 15% occurring once. Sequencing was carried out using blood. These receptors were obtained from a woman aged 55-69 years with Graves' hyperthyroidism.

This clonotype has at least ten counts. This chain connects TRBV11-2 to TRBJ2-5, with D uncertain. Trimming pared 0 bases from V and 1 base from J, leaving 6 bases between. Germline V gene data show CDR1 as SGHAT and CDR2 as FQNNGV. The length of the CDR3 is 14 residues. This CDR3 is CASSLDNGQETQYF. The CDR3 region has the DNA TGTGCCAGCAGCTTAGATAACGGCCAAGAGACCCAGTACTTC.

The chain combines TRBV12-5 with TRBJ2-2; 7 nucleotides align to TRBD1. Germline CDR1 reads LGHNT; CDR2 reads FRNRAP. CDR3 length: 15 residues. V shed 6 bases, J shed 6 bases, and the junction held 10 bases outside the gene matches. CDR3 DNA sequence: TGTGCTAGTGGCCCGACAGGGAAAAGGGCCGGGGAGCTGTTTTTT. Translation gives CASGPTGKRAGELFF.

This clonotype appeared a few times. The V gene is TRBV10-1, the J gene TRBJ2-6; D could derive from TRBD1 or TRBD2 (6 bases each). CDR1 is WNHNN, CDR2 SYGVQD, per germline (reference sequence). The V end lost 3 bases, the J end lost 4 bases, and 16 bases lay between the germline ends. The CDR3 has 17 residues. CDR3 residues: CASSEGGLGAGANVLTF. The CDR3 region has the DNA TGCGCCAGCAGTGAAGGAGGGTTGGGGGCCGGGGCCAACGTCCTGACTTTC.

This clonotype was seen at least ten times. CDR3: CASSLRDRRDQPQHF. Written as DNA, the CDR3 is TGTGCCAGCAGTTTAAGGGACAGACGAGATCAGCCCCAGCATTTT. V and J are TRBV28 and TRBJ1-5; 7 bases map to TRBD1. The germline gives CDR1 MDHEN, CDR2 SYDVKM. The junction had 6 bases not matched to a gene; V was cut back by 2 bases and J by 5 bases. The CDR3 sequence is 15 residues long.

The J gene is TRBJ2-2, the V gene TRBV27; the match to TRBD1 covers 8 bases. Trimming took 6 bases from V and 4 from J; bases not matched to a gene: 7. This CDR3 has 15 residues. The germline V gene has CDR1 MNHEY and CDR2 SMNVEV (reference sequence). Here the CDR3 reads CASSYDRGVTGELFF. The CDR3 DNA reads as TGTGCCAGCAGCTATGACAGGGGAGTCACCGGGGAGCTGTTTTTT.

This clonotype showed up many times. The CDR3 region is CASSEPVRGKLFF. The CDR3 DNA is TGTGCCAGCAGTGAGCCTGTTAGAGGAAAACTGTTTTTT. This chain joins TRBV2 and TRBJ1-4; D gene ambiguous. This CDR3 has 13 amino acids. Germline loops: CDR1 SNHLY, CDR2 FYNNEI. Trimming stripped 3 bases from V and 10 bases from J, with 12 bases between.

The sample holds many counts of this clonotype. The chain employs TRBV12-3 or TRBV12-4 and TRBJ1-1; no definite D call. V was cut by 2 bases and J by 3 bases, with 13 bases left in between. The CDR3 extends over 15 amino acids. This CDR3 is CASSLLSGRDTEAFF. CDR3 nucleotides: TGTGCCAGCAGTTTACTGTCGGGGAGGGACACTGAAGCTTTCTTT.

As for this clonotype: A single base separates this from a much larger clone, so it may be a read error. The chain has TRBV7-8 and TRBJ2-1, with 9 bases aligning to TRBD2. Germline V gene sequence: CDR1 SGHVS, CDR2 FQNEAQ. The CDR3 covers 16 residues. Trimming cost V 0 bases and J 2 bases; bases outside gene matches: 2. The DNA of the CDR3 is TGTGCCAGCAGCTTAGCGGGACTAGCTACCTACAATGAGCAGTTCTTC. Translation: CASSLAGLATYNEQFF.

Comment on this clonotype: A much larger clonotype is one base distant, so this may be a read error. V is TRBV11-2 and J is TRBJ2-4, with D possibly matching TRBD1 (8 bases). This CDR3 is built from 19 residues. V dropped 5 bases and J dropped 3 bases, with 26 bases sitting between them. Germline loops: CDR1 SGHAT, CDR2 FQNNGV. CDR3 amino acids: CASSTGGAAFLRNKNIQYF. CDR3 bases: TGTGCCAGCAGCACAGGGGGGGCGGCGTTTCTCCGAAACAAAAACATTCAGTACTTC.

The sample holds many counts of this clonotype. The chain is built from TRBV7-3 and TRBJ2-7; TRBD2 aligns across 13 bases. CDR1 SGHTA and CDR2 FQGTGA come from the germline V gene. There are 20 residues in the CDR3. Trimming at V came to 0 bases and at J to 3 bases, leaving 14 bases not matched to a gene. CDR3 sequence (DNA): TGTGCCAGCAGCTTAACGGGTGGACTAGCGGGAGAAATCCCTTTCTACGAGCAGTACTTC. It translates to CASSLTGGLAGEIPFYEQYF.